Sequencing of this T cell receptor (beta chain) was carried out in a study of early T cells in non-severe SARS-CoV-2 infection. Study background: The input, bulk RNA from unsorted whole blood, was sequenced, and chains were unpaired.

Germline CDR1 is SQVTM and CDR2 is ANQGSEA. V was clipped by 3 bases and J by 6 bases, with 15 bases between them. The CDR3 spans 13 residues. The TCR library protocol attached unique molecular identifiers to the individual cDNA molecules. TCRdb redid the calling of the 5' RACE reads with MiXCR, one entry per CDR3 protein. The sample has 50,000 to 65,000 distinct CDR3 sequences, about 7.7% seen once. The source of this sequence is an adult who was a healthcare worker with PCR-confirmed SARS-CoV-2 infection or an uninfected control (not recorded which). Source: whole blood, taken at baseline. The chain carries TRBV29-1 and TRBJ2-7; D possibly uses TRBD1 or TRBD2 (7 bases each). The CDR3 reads CSVDYQGGREQYF. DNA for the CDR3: TGCAGCGTTGATTATCAGGGGGGGCGCGAGCAGTACTTC.